The rows below give T cell receptor beta chains drawn from one sample of a study of shared clonotypes between healthy human individuals. TCRdb's table, derived via immunoSEQ multiplex PCR, lists solely in-frame clones and lacks some. The table records about 2.3 million clones, under 95% of them present only once. The sequencing input was naive CD4+ T cells from PBMCs. The receptors originated from a man between 18 and 29 years old in good health. Some clones in this sample may be carry-over from other donors' samples. CDR3s leave out the opening cysteine and the closing phenylalanine or tryptophan. A D gene is named only where the DNA matches it firmly.

v_gene,d_gene,j_gene,CDR3aa
TRBV18,TRBD2,TRBJ2-7,ASSPPQTSGRKDEQY
TRBV5-1,.,TRBJ2-5,ASSRGTEGETQY
TRBV6-1,.,TRBJ2-7,ASSGRGPYEQY
TRBV5-1,TRBD1,TRBJ1-1,ASSSPDRGGTEAF
TRBV10-3,.,TRBJ2-7,AIQRGALGSYEQY
TRBV7-3,TRBD2,TRBJ2-1,ASSLTGGNGEQF
TRBV5-1,.,TRBJ1-1,ASSPLQEGVTEAF
TRBV5-1,TRBD2,TRBJ2-2,ASSEGTTNTGELF
TRBV5-4,TRBD2,TRBJ2-7,ASSLASGSSYEQY
TRBV5-4,TRBD1,TRBJ1-2,ASSLAGTGTNYGYT
TRBV7-9,.,TRBJ2-2,ASSFRVGELF
TRBV18,.,TRBJ1-4,ASSPATNEKLF
TRBV30,.,TRBJ2-1,AQSSYNEQF
TRBV27,TRBD1,TRBJ2-4,ASRLGGIQKLAKNIQY
TRBV5-1,.,TRBJ2-3,ASSLDRPSTDTQY
TRBV15,.,TRBJ2-2,ATSRQGYANTGELF
TRBV9,TRBD1,TRBJ2-7,ASSARQGTYEQY
TRBV30,.,TRBJ2-2,AWSGNVAGELF
TRBV28,.,TRBJ1-2,ASGGHSGYGYT
TRBV27,.,TRBJ1-5,ASSFTGAQPQH
TRBV5-8,TRBD2,TRBJ2-1,ASSRGLPGTSGNEQF
TRBV2,.,TRBJ1-3,ASWEGFSGNTIY
TRBV5-1,TRBD2,TRBJ2-3,ASHQLAGTSDTQY
TRBV6-1,.,TRBJ2-7,ASSEAWQAYEQY
TRBV11-1,TRBD1,TRBJ2-1,ASSLDRGEVNEQF
TRBV7-9,.,TRBJ1-1,ASSLGRLGKSPEAF
TRBV5-6,.,TRBJ2-1,ASSGRLSGYNEQF
TRBV7-2,TRBD1,TRBJ1-3,ASSVSWTGGNTIY
TRBV2,.,TRBJ1-5,ASSTSPPGQPQH
TRBV5-1,TRBD2,TRBJ2-1,ASSSGLAGPEQF
TRBV9,.,TRBJ2-1,ASSVVPLAGGYNEQF
TRBV5-5,.,TRBJ2-2,ASSPRARRELF
TRBV25-1,.,TRBJ2-5,ASSESAGLETQY
TRBV28,TRBD2,TRBJ2-1,AITSAYNEQF
TRBV2,.,TRBJ2-1,ASSTQGLGRNEQF
TRBV7-8,.,TRBJ2-1,ASSLARVPYNEQF
TRBV6-1,.,TRBJ1-1,ASSLRHTEAF
TRBV19,.,TRBJ1-2,ASSIAIPGRQTD
TRBV28,TRBD1,TRBJ1-5,ASSPYRGAGNQPQH
TRBV29-1,.,TRBJ1-1,SVDRVLITEAF
TRBV5-1,.,TRBJ2-1,ASSLGLVDEQF
TRBV6-1,TRBD2,TRBJ2-5,ASRGLAEETQY
TRBV5-1,TRBD2,TRBJ2-1,ASSLQPPSGWEGMGQF
TRBV7-9,TRBD2,TRBJ2-1,ASSKASGLYNEQF
TRBV27,TRBD1,TRBJ1-1,ASSLATGLEAF
TRBV5-1,.,TRBJ2-7,ASSAGGAAYEQY
TRBV4-1,.,TRBJ1-1,ASSPQGPVGTEAF
TRBV6-6,.,TRBJ2-7,ASSYGGGGGDEQY
TRBV18,.,TRBJ1-1,ASSPDVIRENTEAF
TRBV4-1,.,TRBJ1-1,ASSQDGRRPEAF
TRBV6-5,.,TRBJ1-1,ASTPTRNREAF
TRBV29-1,.,TRBJ1-2,SCEGFDYGYT
TRBV4-2,.,TRBJ1-5,ASSPREGNQPQH
TRBV19,.,TRBJ1-5,ASSIDVGGSQPQH
TRBV25-1,.,TRBJ2-1,ASIRSSGTYNEQF